This T cell receptor beta chain was sequenced for a study of T cells in Graves' hyperthyroidism and ophthalmopathy (dated by TCRdb to between 2017 and 2020). Context from the whole study: To identify distinguishing TCR V-J signatures, a discovery cohort of about 100 patients was used, comprising 40 to 45 with Graves' ophthalmopathy and around 57 with stable Graves' hyperthyroidism. According to the paper, TCR Vbeta CDR3 sequencing was carried out on roughly 130 peripheral blood samples, which came from more than 40 ophthalmopathy, around 74 hyperthyroidism and about 17 progressor patients. The 100 discovery patients were randomly divided into training and test sets at a 7:3 ratio. After blood sampling, hyperthyroidism patients were treated with methimazole at a starting dose of 30 mg daily, and ophthalmopathy patients were treated with high-dose intravenous methylprednisolone. Thyroid tissue and blood T-cell repertoires from six Graves' hyperthyroidism patients were also compared in the study. An independent validation cohort of around 19 hyperthyroidism patients and 15 or so patients who later progressed to ophthalmopathy tested prospective prediction of ophthalmopathy.

Compared with germline, V lacks 6 bases and J lacks 5 bases; bases without a gene match: 6. The CDR3 holds 14 amino acids from the cysteine to the phenylalanine. Left in the record is the CDR3 DNA by itself, 42 bases read in frame from the first base. The TCR beta CDR3 regions were amplified from the RNA transcripts. The TCR CDR3 was subjected to a first round of RT-PCR using the HTBI primer set and the Qiagen OneStep RT-PCR kit. A second multiplex PCR round built the libraries, followed by size selection and purification. Paired-end sequencing of the libraries was performed with 100 bp reads on an Illumina HiSeq2000. Concerning the study's data processing: SOAPnuke was used to process the raw data, throwing out any read that contained adapters or uncalled bases, had a mean Phred below 15, or lacked an exact constant-primer or identifier match. High-quality paired reads were merged using COPE v1.2.5, and each unique nucleotide sequence was defined as a clonotype. MiTCR v1.1 was used to align the clonotypes against IMGT TRBV, TRBD and TRBJ reference segments. Only V-J combinations with frequency above 0.0001, covering roughly 99% of repertoires, were analysed. A TCS score was defined as the ratio between F50 (clonal expansion) and ExV (chaos), using BLOSUM62-based TCRdist between CDR3 peptides within each V-J. Welch's t-statistics and random forest reduced 450 to 600 V-J features to under 15, which were used in a naive Bayes classifier (R e1071). Thyroid-blood repertoire similarity was quantified with the Morisita-Horn index. Clones were called with MiXCR by TCRdb after fastp trimmed the public reads at Q25, and only in-frame beta chains were retained. Entries that share a CDR3 protein sequence are merged under the most common genes and DNA. TCRdb assigned the V and J calls; the authors' analysis was not used. The sample table records around 660,000 distinct CDR3 sequences; just under 45% of these occur just once. Less than 8.5% of the sample comes from the top ten.

Any patient with an uncontrolled infection, another autoimmune disease, pregnancy or lactation was excluded. Diagnoses were based on clinical symptoms, serum thyroxine and TRAb, thyroid ultrasound and orbital computed tomography. Trizol reagent was used to extract total RNA, and RNA quality was then checked on an Agilent 2100 Bioanalyzer. On the study overall, not on this receptor specifically: No statistical method was used to fix the sample size in advance, and group allocation was not hidden from the investigators. In validation, progression to ophthalmopathy was predicted by the model with nearly 71% sensitivity and roughly 72% specificity, a median of approximately 6.5 months before onset. In cross-validation, a model built on a 13 V-J signature told ophthalmopathy apart from stable hyperthyroidism with approximately 90% sensitivity and approximately 81% specificity, and in testing the same model reached 80%/75%. Most expanded thyroid clonotypes (frequency above 0.001) were also detected in blood, a finding suggesting that blood repertoires may reflect thyroid immune responses.

A single count supports this clonotype. It has no known antigen specificity. Base-call qualities are not available, and no considerably larger clone is one nucleotide away. One read yields weak evidence. The TCR originated in an adult man with Graves' disease, either hyperthyroidism or ophthalmopathy (not recorded which). The specimen sequenced was peripheral blood or thyroid tissue (not recorded which). The chain was built from TRBV12-3 or TRBV12-4 and TRBJ1-5, with TRBD1 identical over 8 junction bases. The DNA sequence follows: TGTGCCAGCAGCGTCGGGACAGGCGATCAGCCCCAGCATTTT. Translated, it gives CASSVGTGDQPQHF.